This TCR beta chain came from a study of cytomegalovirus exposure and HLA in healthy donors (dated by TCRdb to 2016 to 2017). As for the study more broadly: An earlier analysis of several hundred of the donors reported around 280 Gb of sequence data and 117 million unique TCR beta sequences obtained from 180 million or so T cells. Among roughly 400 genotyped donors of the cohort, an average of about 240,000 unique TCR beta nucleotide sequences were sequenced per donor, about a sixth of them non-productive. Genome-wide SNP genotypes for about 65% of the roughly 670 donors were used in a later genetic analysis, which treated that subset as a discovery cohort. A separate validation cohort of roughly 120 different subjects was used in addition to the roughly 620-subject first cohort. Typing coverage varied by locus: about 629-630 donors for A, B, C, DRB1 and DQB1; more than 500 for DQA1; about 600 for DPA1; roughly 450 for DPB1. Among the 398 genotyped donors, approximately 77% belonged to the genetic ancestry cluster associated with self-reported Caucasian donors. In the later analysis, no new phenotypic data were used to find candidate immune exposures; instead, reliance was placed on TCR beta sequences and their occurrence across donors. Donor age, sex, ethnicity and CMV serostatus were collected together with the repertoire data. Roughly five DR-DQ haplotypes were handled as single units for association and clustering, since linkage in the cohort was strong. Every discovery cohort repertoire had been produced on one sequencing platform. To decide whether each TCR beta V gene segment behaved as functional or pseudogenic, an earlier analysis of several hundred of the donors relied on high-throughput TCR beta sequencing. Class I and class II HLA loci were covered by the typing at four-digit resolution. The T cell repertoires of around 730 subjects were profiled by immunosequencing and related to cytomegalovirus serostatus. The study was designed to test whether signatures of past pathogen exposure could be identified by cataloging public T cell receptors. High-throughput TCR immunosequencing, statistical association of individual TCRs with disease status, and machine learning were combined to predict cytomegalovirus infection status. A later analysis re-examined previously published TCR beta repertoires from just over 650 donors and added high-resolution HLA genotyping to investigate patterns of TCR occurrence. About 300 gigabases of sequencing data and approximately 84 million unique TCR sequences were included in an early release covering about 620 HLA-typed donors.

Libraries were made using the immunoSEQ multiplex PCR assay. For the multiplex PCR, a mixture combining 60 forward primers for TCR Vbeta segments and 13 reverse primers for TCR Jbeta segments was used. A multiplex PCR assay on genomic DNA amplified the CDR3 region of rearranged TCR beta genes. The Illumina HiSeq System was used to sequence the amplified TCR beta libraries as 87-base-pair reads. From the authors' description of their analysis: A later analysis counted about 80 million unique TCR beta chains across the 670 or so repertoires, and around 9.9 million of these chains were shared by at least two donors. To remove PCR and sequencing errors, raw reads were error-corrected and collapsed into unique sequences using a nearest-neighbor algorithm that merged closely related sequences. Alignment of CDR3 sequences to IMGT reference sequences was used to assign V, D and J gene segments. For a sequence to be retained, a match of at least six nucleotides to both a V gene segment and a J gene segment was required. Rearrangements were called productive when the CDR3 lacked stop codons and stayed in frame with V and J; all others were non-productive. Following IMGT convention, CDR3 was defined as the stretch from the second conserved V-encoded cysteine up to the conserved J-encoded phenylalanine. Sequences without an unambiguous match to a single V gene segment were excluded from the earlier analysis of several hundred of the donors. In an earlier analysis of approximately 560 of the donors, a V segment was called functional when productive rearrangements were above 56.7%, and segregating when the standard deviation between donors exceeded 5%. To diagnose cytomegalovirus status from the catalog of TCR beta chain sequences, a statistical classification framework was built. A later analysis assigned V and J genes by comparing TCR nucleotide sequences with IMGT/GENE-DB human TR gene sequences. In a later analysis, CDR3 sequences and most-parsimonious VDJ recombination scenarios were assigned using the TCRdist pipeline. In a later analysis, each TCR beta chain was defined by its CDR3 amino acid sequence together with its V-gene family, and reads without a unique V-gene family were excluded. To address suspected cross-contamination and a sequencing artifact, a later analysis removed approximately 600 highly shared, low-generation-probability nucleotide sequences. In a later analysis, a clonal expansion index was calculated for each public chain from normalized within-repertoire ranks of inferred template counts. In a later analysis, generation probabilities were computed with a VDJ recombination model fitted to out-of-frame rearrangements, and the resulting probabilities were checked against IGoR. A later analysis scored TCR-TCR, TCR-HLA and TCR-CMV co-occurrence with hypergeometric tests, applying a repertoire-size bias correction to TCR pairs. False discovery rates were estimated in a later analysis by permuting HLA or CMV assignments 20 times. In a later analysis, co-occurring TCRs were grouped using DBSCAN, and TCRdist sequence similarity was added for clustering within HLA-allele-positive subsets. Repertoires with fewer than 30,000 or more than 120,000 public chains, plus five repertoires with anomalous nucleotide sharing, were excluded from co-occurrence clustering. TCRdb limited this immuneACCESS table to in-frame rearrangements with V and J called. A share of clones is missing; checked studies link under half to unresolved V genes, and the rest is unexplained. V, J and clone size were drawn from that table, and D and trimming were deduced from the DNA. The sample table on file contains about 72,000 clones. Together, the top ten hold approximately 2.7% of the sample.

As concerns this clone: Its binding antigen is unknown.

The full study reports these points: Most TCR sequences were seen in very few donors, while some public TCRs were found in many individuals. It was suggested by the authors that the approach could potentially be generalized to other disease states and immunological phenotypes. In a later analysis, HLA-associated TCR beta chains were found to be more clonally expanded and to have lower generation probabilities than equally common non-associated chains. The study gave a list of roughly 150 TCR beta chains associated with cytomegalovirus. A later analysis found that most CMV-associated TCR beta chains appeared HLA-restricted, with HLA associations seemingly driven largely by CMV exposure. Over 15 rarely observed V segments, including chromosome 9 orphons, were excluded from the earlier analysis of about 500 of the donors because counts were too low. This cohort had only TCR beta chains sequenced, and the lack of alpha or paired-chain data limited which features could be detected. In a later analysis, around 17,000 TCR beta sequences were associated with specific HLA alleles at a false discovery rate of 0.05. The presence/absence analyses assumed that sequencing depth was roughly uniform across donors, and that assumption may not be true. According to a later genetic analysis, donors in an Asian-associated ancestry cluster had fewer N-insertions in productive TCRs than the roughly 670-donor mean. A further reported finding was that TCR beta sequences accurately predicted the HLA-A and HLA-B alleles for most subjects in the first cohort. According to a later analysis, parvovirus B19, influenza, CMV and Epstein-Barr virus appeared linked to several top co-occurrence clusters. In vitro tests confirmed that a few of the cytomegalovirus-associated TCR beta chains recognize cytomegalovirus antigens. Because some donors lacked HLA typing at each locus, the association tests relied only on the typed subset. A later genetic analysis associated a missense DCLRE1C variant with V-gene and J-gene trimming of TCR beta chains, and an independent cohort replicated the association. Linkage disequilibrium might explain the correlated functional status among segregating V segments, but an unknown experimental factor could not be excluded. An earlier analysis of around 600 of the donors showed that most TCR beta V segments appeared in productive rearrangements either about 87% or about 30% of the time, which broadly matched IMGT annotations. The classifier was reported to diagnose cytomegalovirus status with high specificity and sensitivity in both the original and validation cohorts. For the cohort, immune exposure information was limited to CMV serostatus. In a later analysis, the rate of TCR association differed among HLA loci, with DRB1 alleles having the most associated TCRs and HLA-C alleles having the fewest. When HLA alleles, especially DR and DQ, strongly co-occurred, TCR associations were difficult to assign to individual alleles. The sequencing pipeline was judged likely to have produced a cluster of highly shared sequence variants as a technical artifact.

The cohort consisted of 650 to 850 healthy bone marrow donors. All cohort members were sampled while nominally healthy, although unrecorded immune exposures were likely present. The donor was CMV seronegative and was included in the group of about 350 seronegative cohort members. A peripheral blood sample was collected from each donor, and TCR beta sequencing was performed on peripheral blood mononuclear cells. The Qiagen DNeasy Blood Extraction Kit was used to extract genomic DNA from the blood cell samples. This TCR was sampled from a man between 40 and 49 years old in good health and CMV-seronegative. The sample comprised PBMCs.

The CDR3: CASSAGDRRSYEQYF. The sequenced DNA: TGTGCCAGCAGCGCCGGGGACAGGCGATCCTACGAGCAGTACTTC. The chain uses TRBV6-1 and TRBJ2-7, with 8 bases matching TRBD1. V ends up 6 bases short and J 1 base short, with an unmatched junction base count of 8. From its cysteine to its phenylalanine, the CDR3 spans 15 amino acids. Of the read, only the CDR3 DNA is kept; its 45 bases are in frame from base 1. The germline V gene yields MNHNS for CDR1 and SASEGT for CDR2.